The next 22 T cell receptor beta chains were all read from a single sample in a study of blood T cell repertoires in COVID-19. Measured with immunoSEQ multiplex PCR; TCRdb has only the in-frame clones, and not every one. This table holds tens of thousands of clones, roughly nine tenths found once. The source material was peripheral blood. The origin of the receptors is a man in his 70s with active COVID-19.

The V call is TRBV6-5, the J call TRBJ2-2, with a possible D match to TRBD1 (7 bases). CDR1 is MNHEY and CDR2 is SVGAGI in the germline V gene. The CDR3 is made up of 14 amino acids. The ends were cut back, 8 bases at V and 5 bases at J, with 15 bases in the middle. CDR3 nucleotides: TGTGCCAGCCTTACAGGGGAGGAAACCGGGGAGCTGTTTTTT. Translation: CASLTGEETGELFF.

The rearrangement joins TRBV28 to TRBJ2-7; TRBD2 is a possible D gene (6 bases). V lost 5 bases to trimming and J lost 2 bases, with 16 bases between them. CDR1 is MDHEN and CDR2 is SYDVKM in the germline V gene. The CDR3 is made up of 15 amino acids. The CDR3 coding sequence is TGTGCCAGCAGTGCACCGGGACGGACTACCTACGAGCAGTACTTC. Residues: CASSAPGRTTYEQYF.

The rearrangement links TRBV23-1 to TRBJ2-7; D is possibly TRBD2 (6 bases). TRBV23-1 is an ORF; its function is uncertain. This CDR3 has 14 residues. Between the trimmed V and J ends, which lost 4 bases and 2 bases, there was a span of 12 bases. The CDR3 loop reads CASSPRDSTYEQYF. The CDR3 DNA sequence: TGCGCCAGCAGTCCCCGGGACTCAACCTACGAGCAGTACTTC.

The rearrangement uses TRBV20-1 and TRBJ1-1; weak D call: TRBD1 (6 bases). The CDR3 has 11 amino acids. Germline assignment: CDR1 DFQATT and CDR2 SNEGSKA (reference sequence). V was cut by 4 bases and J by 4 bases, with 7 bases left in between. As DNA, the CDR3 is TGCAGTGCTACAGGGGTCACTGAAGCTTTCTTT. Translated: CSATGVTEAFF.

This chain uses TRBV7-2 with TRBJ2-7; perhaps TRBD2 as D (6 bases). Trimming stripped 1 base from V and 2 bases from J, with 12 bases between. The germline gives CDR1 SGHTA, CDR2 FQGNSA. The CDR3 runs 15 residues. CDR3 amino acids: CASSLGYGGTYEQYF. CDR3 sequence (DNA): TGTGCCAGCAGCTTAGGATACGGGGGAACCTACGAGCAGTACTTC.

This clone was counted only a few times. The chain links TRBV28 to TRBJ1-1; TRBD1 aligns across 7 bases. The junction had 5 bases not matched to a gene; V was cut back by 7 bases and J by 0 bases. Germline lookup yields CDR1 MDHEN and CDR2 SYDVKM. CDR3 size: 14 residues. In DNA form, the CDR3 reads TGTGCCAGCACCAGGACAGGTTTGAACACTGAAGCTTTCTTT. The encoded protein is CASTRTGLNTEAFF.

About this clone itself: At one end, the junction sequence differs from germline, possibly due to a read error. V is TRBV5-4 and J is TRBJ2-5, with 9 nucleotides matching TRBD2. This CDR3 has 12 amino acids. Germline V gives CDR1 SGHNT, CDR2 YYREEE (reference sequence). CDR3 nucleotides: TGCGCAGCGGGGGGACAGTCAGAGACCCAGTACTTC. This sequence encodes CAAGGQSETQYF.

This clone showed up just once. One end of the junction varies from germline; a read error may be responsible. This chain links TRBV6-5 with TRBJ1-2; 8 bases are shared with TRBD1. Germline V gives CDR1 MNHEY, CDR2 SVGAGI. The CDR3 consists of 12 residues. In DNA form, the CDR3 reads TGTGCCAGCAGGGGCCCGGGACAGGCTTCCTACTTC. Residues: CASRGPGQASYF.

The chain employs TRBV7-9 and TRBJ2-5; TRBD1 is a possible D gene (6 bases). Germline V lookup: CDR1 SEHNR, CDR2 FQNEAQ (reference sequence). The CDR3 has 15 amino acids. Trimming pared 1 base from V and 1 base from J, leaving 10 bases between. The CDR3: CASSLVPDSQETQYF. CDR3 coding DNA: TGTGCCAGCAGCTTAGTCCCGGACAGCCAAGAGACCCAGTACTTC.

The chain couples TRBV7-9 to TRBJ1-6, with 7 bases lining up with TRBD1. The V gene's germline CDR1 is SEHNR and CDR2 FQNEAQ (reference sequence). V lost 1 base, J lost 14 bases, and 11 bases stayed unmatched. There are 15 residues in the CDR3. The CDR3 protein is CASSLGFGTDSALHF. In DNA form, the CDR3 reads TGTGCCAGCAGCTTAGGTTTTGGGACAGATTCGGCCCTCCACTTT. The full variable domain, with the rest looked up from reference TRBV7-9 and TRBJ1-6, is DTGVSQNPRHKITKRGQNVTFRCDPISEHNRLYWYRQTLGQGPEFLTYFQNEAQLEKSRLLSDRFSAERPKGSFSTLEIQRTEQGDSAMYLCASSLGFGTDSALHFGNGTRLTVT.

This clone occurred a few times. This chain joins TRBV5-5 and TRBJ1-6; the match to TRBD1 covers 11 bases. After removal of 3 bases from V and 7 bases from J, the junction contained 3 bases not matched to a gene. The CDR3 runs 15 residues. Germline lookup yields CDR1 SGHKS and CDR2 YYEKEE (reference sequence). CDR3 region: CASSWTGGENSPLHF. CDR3 sequence (DNA): TGTGCCAGCAGCTGGACAGGGGGCGAGAATTCACCCCTCCACTTT.

The table lists this clone with a count of one. CDR3 DNA sequence: TGTGCCAGCAGCCACATTCCTGAGCGGGGGCTAGAGAATACGCAGTATTTT. Translation: CASSHIPERGLENTQYF. The chain links TRBV3-1 (or the pseudogene TRBV3-2) to TRBJ2-3, with 8 bases matching TRBD2. V lost 3 bases to trimming and J lost 7 bases; unmatched junction nucleotides: 15. The CDR3 runs 17 residues. Germline CDR1 is LGHDT and CDR2 is YNNKEL (reference sequence).

This chain connects TRBV24-1 to TRBJ2-3, with 8 bases lining up with TRBD1. J was trimmed by 2 bases and V by 10 bases; bases with no gene match: 13. The CDR3 loop spans 16 amino acids. In germline, CDR1 is KGHDR, CDR2 SFDVKD. The CDR3 spells CATDVQDRASTDTQYF. CDR3 bases: TGTGCCACGGATGTACAGGACAGGGCCTCCACAGATACGCAGTATTTT.

This rearrangement joins TRBV7-2 to TRBJ2-7; D might be TRBD2 (7 bases). This CDR3 is 13 amino acids long. Germline CDR1 is SGHTA and CDR2 is FQGNSA. V was shortened by 5 bases and J by 6 bases, with 14 bases between the two germline ends. The DNA of the CDR3 is TGTGCCAGCAGCGGTGGTCGGGGGGCCGAGCAGTACTTC. Its translation: CASSGGRGAEQYF. Full variable domain (outside the CDR3, taken from reference TRBV7-2 and TRBJ2-7): GAGVSQSPSNKVTEKGKDVELRCDPISGHTALYWYRQSLGQGLEFLIYFQGNSAPDKSGLPSDRFSAERTGGSVSTLTIQRTQQEDSAVYLCASSGGRGAEQYFGPGTRLTVT.

The rearrangement joins TRBV9 to TRBJ1-1, with TRBD1 matching 9 bases. Germline CDR1 SGDLS, CDR2 YYNGEE. V shed 4 bases and J 6 bases; nucleotides not matched to a gene: 16. The CDR3 is 17 amino acids. The CDR3: CASSPDRGSTVDSEAFF. The CDR3 nucleotides read TGTGCCAGCAGCCCGGACAGGGGTTCAACGGTGGATTCTGAAGCTTTCTTT.

The V gene is TRBV7-3, the J gene TRBJ2-3, with D tentatively TRBD2 (5 bases). The length of the CDR3 is 13 residues. Germline CDR1 and CDR2: SGHTA and FQGTGA. V lost 4 bases to trimming and J lost 2 bases, with 7 bases between them. The CDR3 loop is CASSSTITDTQYF. The CDR3 nucleotides are TGTGCCAGCAGCTCGACTATCACAGATACGCAGTATTTT.

The rearrangement uses TRBV7-3 and TRBJ1-5; 8 nucleotides align to TRBD1. V lost 6 bases to trimming and J lost 5 bases; unmatched junction nucleotides: 9. This CDR3 region has 15 residues. The germline V gene has CDR1 SGHTA and CDR2 FQGTGA. CDR3 DNA: TGTGCCAGCAGAAAAACCGGGACAGGATATCAGCCCCAGCATTTT. Translation: CASRKTGTGYQPQHF. Based on the CDR3 plus reference TRBV7-3 and TRBJ1-5, the full variable domain is GAGVSQTPSNKVTEKGKYVELRCDPISGHTALYWYRQSLGQGPEFLIYFQGTGAADDSGLPNDRFFAVRPEGSVSTLKIQRTERGDSAVYLCASRKTGTGYQPQHFGDGTRLSIL.

The V gene is TRBV27, the J gene TRBJ2-2; D is perhaps TRBD2 (5 bases). CDR1 is MNHEY and CDR2 is SMNVEV in the germline V gene (reference sequence). Trimming cost V 2 bases and J 5 bases, with 12 bases left between them. This CDR3 is built from 15 residues. The CDR3 sequence is CASSLALVQTGELFF. Written as DNA, the CDR3 is TGTGCCAGCAGTTTAGCACTAGTCCAAACCGGGGAGCTGTTTTTT.

V gene TRBV7-9 combines with J gene TRBJ2-3; weak D call: TRBD2 (5 bases). Trimming stripped 4 bases from V and 0 bases from J, with 11 bases between. The CDR3 spans 15 residues. The V gene's germline CDR1 is SEHNR and CDR2 FQNEAQ (reference sequence). CDR3 DNA sequence: TGTGCCAGCAGCTCGGACGGGGTTAGCACAGATACGCAGTATTTT. It encodes CASSSDGVSTDTQYF.

The chain couples TRBV5-4 to TRBJ1-6; no clear D gene. The CDR3 is 16 residues long. Germline lookup yields CDR1 SGHNT and CDR2 YYREEE (reference sequence). Trimming pared 4 bases from V and 4 bases from J, leaving 15 bases between. In DNA, the CDR3 is TGTGCCAGCAGCCTACCTACTTCCCAATATAATTCACCCCTCCACTTT. This encodes CASSLPTSQYNSPLHF.

The chain combines TRBV7-9 with TRBJ2-7; TRBD1 is a possible D gene (6 bases). V was trimmed by 4 bases and J by 5 bases, leaving 18 bases between them. Germline V gene lookup returns CDR1 SEHNR and CDR2 FQNEAQ (reference sequence). The CDR3 contains 15 residues. The CDR3 spells CASSSQGKAFHEQYF. Here the CDR3 DNA reads TGTGCCAGCAGCTCACAGGGAAAGGCCTTCCACGAGCAGTACTTC.

V and J are TRBV7-2 and TRBJ2-1, with TRBD1 matching 8 bases. The length of the CDR3 is 15 residues. V trimming: 5 bases; J trimming: 0 bases; junction bases outside the gene matches: 3. The V gene's germline CDR1 is SGHTA and CDR2 FQGNSA. CDR3 DNA: TGTGCCAGCAGCCAAGACAGGGGCTCCTACAATGAGCAGTTCTTC. It encodes CASSQDRGSYNEQFF.